What follows are 26 T cell receptor beta chains derived from one specimen sequenced in a study of Ad26.COV2.S vaccination and SARS-CoV-2 variants. This sample's treatment: some 20 received Ad26.COV2.S at low or high dose, single or two shots; a few received placebo; per-sample allocation not given. The investigators took samples on day 63 after the first vaccine or placebo injection. Data came from immunoSEQ multiplex PCR; TCRdb stores just in-frame clones and leaves some out. Among under 550,000 clones, roughly 90% were seen once, and the ten largest hold roughly 4%. The sequenced sample was peripheral blood, obtained in a trial of Ad26.COV2.S vaccine versus placebo. All receptors derive from a person between 18 and 60 years old who received the Ad26.COV2.S COVID-19 vaccine or a placebo.

This clone was counted only a few times. The V gene is TRBV7-9, the J gene TRBJ1-5, with D possibly TRBD1 on 5 matching bases. Trimming cost V 5 bases and J 1 base, with 9 bases left between them. There are 14 residues in the CDR3. Germline CDR1 is SEHNR and CDR2 is FQNEAQ (reference sequence). The DNA of the CDR3 is TGTGCCAGCAGCGAACAGGAGAGCAATCAGCCCCAGCATTTT. Protein sequence: CASSEQESNQPQHF.

The gene calls are TRBV4-1 and TRBJ2-1, with 11 bases aligning to TRBD2. This CDR3 has 15 amino acids. Per the germline V gene, CDR1 is MGHRA and CDR2 is YSYEKL. The J segment lost 6 bases and the V segment lost 4 bases, leaving 5 bases of the junction unmatched. For the CDR3, the DNA is TGCGCCAGCAGCCCCTATAGCGGGGGGGCCAATGAGCAGTTCTTC. Translating it yields CASSPYSGGANEQFF.

The gene calls are TRBV5-5 and TRBJ2-3; D perhaps matches TRBD2 (5 bases). The CDR3 is 15 residues long. Trimming took 0 bases from V and 4 from J, leaving 12 bases between them. Germline V gene lookup returns CDR1 SGHKS and CDR2 YYEKEE (reference sequence). The chain's CDR3 is CASSLDSSLSDTQYF. The CDR3 DNA sequence: TGTGCCAGCAGCTTGGATTCTAGCCTGTCAGATACGCAGTATTTT.

This clone was seen once. V and J are TRBV5-4 and TRBJ2-1, with 7 bases matching TRBD1. This CDR3 has 14 residues. Germline-derived CDR1 and CDR2 are SGHNT and YYREEE (reference sequence). Unmatched junction bases numbered 5, after V lost 5 bases and J lost 3 bases. CDR3 sequence reads: CASRRDRDYNEQFF. CDR3 bases: TGTGCCAGCAGGCGCGACAGGGACTACAATGAGCAGTTCTTC.

The chain is built from TRBV5-1 and TRBJ1-3, with D unresolved. CDR3 length: 16 residues. Germline V gene sequence: CDR1 SGHRS, CDR2 YFSETQ. The V gene lost 0 bases and the J gene lost 0 bases, with 10 bases spanning the gap. CDR3 in DNA: TGCGCCAGCAGCTTGGCGCGGGCGCACTCTGGAAACACCATATATTTT. This gives the protein CASSLARAHSGNTIYF.

V is TRBV3-1 (or the pseudogene TRBV3-2) and J is TRBJ2-2; D unclear. CDR1 LGHDT and CDR2 YNNKEL come from the germline V gene (reference sequence). CDR3 size: 15 residues. V was clipped by 1 base and J by 7 bases, with 13 bases between them. The DNA for the CDR3 is TGTGCCAGCAGCCAAGTCGCAGGAGATGGCGGGGAGCTGTTTTTT. Its protein product is CASSQVAGDGGELFF.

In this sample, this clone turned up a few times. This chain joins TRBV11-2 and TRBJ1-6; 9 bases are shared with TRBD1. This CDR3 contains 15 residues. Germline trimming cut 3 bases from V and 8 bases from J; bases unmatched to any gene: 5. Germline V gene data show CDR1 as SGHAT and CDR2 as FQNNGV. The CDR3 spells CASSLGTGPYSPLHF. In DNA, the CDR3 is TGTGCCAGCAGCTTGGGGACAGGGCCTTATTCACCCCTCCACTTT.

This chain uses TRBV11-3 with TRBJ1-1, with TRBD1 matching over 8 bases. Germline-derived CDR1 and CDR2 are SGHNT and YENEEA. CDR3 length: 14 residues. The V segment lost 5 bases and the J segment 4 bases; nucleotides outside the gene matches: 6. This CDR3 reads CASSPRQGSTEAFF. In DNA, the CDR3 is TGTGCCAGCAGCCCACGACAGGGGAGCACTGAAGCTTTCTTT.

Only one count was recorded for this clone. The genes are TRBV4-1 and TRBJ2-2; the match to TRBD2 covers 8 bases. Per germline, CDR1 MGHRA and CDR2 YSYEKL. The CDR3 extends over 17 amino acids. The ends lost 0 bases at V and 7 bases at J; junction bases unmatched: 10. CDR3 nucleotides: TGCGCCAGCAGCCAAGAGGGCCGGGGGGGCCTGAACGGGGAGCTGTTTTTT. As protein: CASSQEGRGGLNGELFF.

The gene calls are TRBV2 and TRBJ2-7; D is undetermined. CDR3 length: 10 residues. The V end lost 4 bases, the J end lost 7 bases, and 5 bases lay between the germline ends. CDR1 and CDR2 (germline): SNHLY, FYNNEI. The CDR3 protein is CASSVDEQYF. CDR3 coding DNA: TGTGCCAGCAGTGTAGATGAGCAGTACTTC.

The rearrangement links TRBV7-8 to TRBJ2-5; D possibly matches TRBD1 or TRBD2 (6 bases each). This CDR3 has 15 residues. The germline V gene has CDR1 SGHVS and CDR2 FQNEAQ. Trimming removed 6 bases at V and 2 bases at J, with 16 bases between. CDR3 nucleotide sequence: TGTGCCAGCAGTTGGCGGGACAATATGCAAGAGACCCAGTACTTC. It specifies CASSWRDNMQETQYF.

The rearrangement joins TRBV7-2 to TRBJ2-7; 10 nucleotides agree with TRBD1. Germline CDR1 reads SGHTA; CDR2 reads FQGNSA. V lost 4 bases and J lost 3; bases outside the gene matches: 3. The CDR3 consists of 14 residues. DNA of the CDR3: TGTGCCAGCAGCTCGGACAGGGGGTACTACGAGCAGTACTTC. Its translation: CASSSDRGYYEQYF.

DNA of the CDR3: TGCGCCAGCAGCTGGGGGACAGAACATGCAACTAATGAAAAACTGTTTTTT. It codes for CASSWGTEHATNEKLFF. J is TRBJ1-4 and V is TRBV5-1, with 7 bases lining up with TRBD1. V lost 3 bases and J lost 0; bases outside the gene matches: 8. Germline values: CDR1 SGHRS, CDR2 YFSETQ. The CDR3 totals 17 residues.

The count of this clone is one. The chain has TRBV7-9 and TRBJ2-5, with D possibly matching TRBD1 (6 bases). This CDR3 has 12 amino acids. Between the trimmed V and J ends, which lost 5 bases and 11 bases, there was a span of 15 bases. CDR1 SEHNR and CDR2 FQNEAQ come from the germline V gene (reference sequence). This CDR3 reads CASSLGAGVQYF. The CDR3 bases are TGTGCCAGCAGCCTGGGGGCTGGGGTACAGTACTTC.

The chain is built from TRBV5-6 and TRBJ2-7; no firm D call. The CDR3 runs 13 residues. The V gene's germline CDR1 is SGHDT and CDR2 YYEEEE. Deletions cut 0 bases from V and 4 bases from J, with 8 bases between. The CDR3 loop is CASSLEGSYEQYF. The CDR3 DNA sequence: TGTGCCAGCAGCTTGGAAGGGTCGTACGAGCAGTACTTC. Combining the CDR3 with reference TRBV5-6 and TRBJ2-7 gives the whole variable domain DAGVTQSPTHLIKTRGQQVTLRCSPKSGHDTVSWYQQALGQGPQFIFQYYEEEERQRGNFPDRFSGHQFPNYSSELNVNALLLGDSALYLCASSLEGSYEQYFGPGTRLTVT.

V usage is TRBV7-3 and J usage is TRBJ1-3; TRBD1 matches at 8 bases. This CDR3 is 13 amino acids long. The V gene end was trimmed by 5 bases and the J gene end by 9 bases; junction bases not matched to a gene: 6. CDR1 is SGHTA and CDR2 is FQGTGA in the germline V gene. CDR3 nucleotides: TGTGCCAGCAGCCTCGGGACAGGCGGCACCATATATTTT. This translates into CASSLGTGGTIYF.

The chain is built from TRBV6-7 and TRBJ2-1; 8 bases line up with TRBD2. TRBV6-7 is an ORF, with its function uncertain. The length of the CDR3 is 20 residues. J was trimmed by 0 bases and V by 2 bases; bases with no gene match: 15. CDR3 sequence (DNA): TGTGCCAGCAGTTACCCGTTGGAGGGCGGGGGGCCCGACTCCTACAATGAGCAGTTCTTC. As protein: CASSYPLEGGGPDSYNEQFF.

This clone was detected a few times. The chain recombines TRBV10-1 with TRBJ2-2; a weak D match, TRBD1 (5 bases). Germline values: CDR1 WNHNN, CDR2 SYGVQD (reference sequence). This CDR3 comprises 16 residues. The ends were cut back, 3 bases at V and 3 bases at J, with 14 bases in the middle. The CDR3 reads CASSDPPFRDTGELFF. In DNA, the CDR3 is TGCGCCAGCAGTGACCCTCCCTTCAGGGACACCGGGGAGCTGTTTTTT.

The chain employs TRBV6-2 or TRBV6-3 and TRBJ2-4, with D unclear. This CDR3 comprises 15 residues. Per the germline V gene, CDR1 is MNHEY and CDR2 is SVGEGT. V was clipped by 3 bases and J by 3 bases, with 12 bases between them. CDR3 amino acids: CASSYLAEVKNIQYF. The CDR3 DNA reads TGTGCCAGCAGTTATTTAGCCGAGGTCAAAAACATTCAGTACTTC.

CDR3 residues: CAISEQGAGGYTF. As DNA, the CDR3 is TGTGCCATCAGTGAGCAGGGGGCAGGCGGCTACACCTTC. The chain links TRBV10-3 to TRBJ1-2; 8 bases match TRBD1. This CDR3 has 13 amino acids. Trimming took 2 bases from V and 8 from J; bases not matched to a gene: 4. Germline-derived CDR1 and CDR2 are ENHRY and SYGVKD.

The CDR3 protein is CASSPRRSGHNEQFF. DNA for the CDR3: TGTGCCAGCAGCCCTCGCCGGAGTGGCCACAATGAGCAGTTCTTC. The gene calls are TRBV3-1 (or the pseudogene TRBV3-2) and TRBJ2-1; D remains unclear. With 4 bases removed from V and 5 bases from J, the gap between germline ends came to 15 bases. This CDR3 region has 15 residues. Germline V lookup: CDR1 LGHDT, CDR2 YNNKEL (reference sequence).

This chain uses TRBV30 with TRBJ2-3; D unresolved. The CDR3 runs to 11 residues. Germline V gives CDR1 GTSNPN, CDR2 SVGIG (reference sequence). The V gene lost 2 bases and the J gene lost 4 bases, with 4 bases spanning the gap. CDR3 residues: CAWSLADTQYF. In nucleotides, the CDR3 is TGTGCCTGGAGTCTTGCAGATACGCAGTATTTT.

V and J are TRBV11-2 and TRBJ2-7; perhaps TRBD1 as D (6 bases). Trimming removed 1 base at V and 0 bases at J, with 13 bases between. Germline V gene data show CDR1 as SGHAT and CDR2 as FQNNGV. The CDR3 has 16 residues. The CDR3 protein is CASSLGPWTDSYEQYF. CDR3 sequence (DNA): TGTGCCAGCAGCTTAGGCCCTTGGACAGACTCCTACGAGCAGTACTTC.

This rearrangement joins TRBV6-2 or TRBV6-3 to TRBJ2-2, with unresolved D. The CDR3 loop spans 15 amino acids. Germline loops: CDR1 MNHEY, CDR2 SVGEGT. V gave up 4 bases and J gave up 1 base, with 10 bases separating them. Here the CDR3 reads CASSSRKENTGELFF. The CDR3 DNA reads TGTGCCAGCAGTTCCAGAAAGGAGAACACCGGGGAGCTGTTTTTT.

In the case of this clone: Additional DNA sequences in this sample encode the identical CDR3. The genes are TRBV9 and TRBJ2-3, with a weak D call TRBD1 (5 bases). CDR3 length: 14 amino acids. Trimming shortened V by 0 bases and J by 3 bases, and 8 bases separated the two germline ends. Germline values: CDR1 SGDLS, CDR2 YYNGEE. CDR3 protein: CASSVGGTTDTQYF. The CDR3 DNA follows: TGTGCCAGCAGCGTAGGGGGCACGACAGATACGCAGTATTTT.

The chain links TRBV7-9 to TRBJ2-5; 13 bases are shared with TRBD2. Germline CDR1 SEHNR, CDR2 FQNEAQ (reference sequence). The CDR3 loop spans 17 amino acids. Trimming at V came to 5 bases and at J to 2 bases, leaving 8 bases not matched to a gene. The CDR3 loop reads CASSPSTSGGRQETQYF. DNA of the CDR3: TGTGCCAGCAGCCCTTCGACTAGCGGGGGGCGACAAGAGACCCAGTACTTC.